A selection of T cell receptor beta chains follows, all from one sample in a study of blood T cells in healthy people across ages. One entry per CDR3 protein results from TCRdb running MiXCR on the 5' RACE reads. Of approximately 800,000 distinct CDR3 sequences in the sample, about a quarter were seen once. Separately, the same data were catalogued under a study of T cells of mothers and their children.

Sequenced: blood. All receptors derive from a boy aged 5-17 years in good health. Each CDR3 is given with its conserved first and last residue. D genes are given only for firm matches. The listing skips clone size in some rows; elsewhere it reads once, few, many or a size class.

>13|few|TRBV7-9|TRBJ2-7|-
TGTGCCAGCAGCCAAAACCGGGGGAGCGAGCAGTACTTC
CASSQNRGSEQYF
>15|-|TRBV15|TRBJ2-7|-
TGTGCCACCAGCAGAAATGCGGGGAGTTCCTACGAGCAGTACTTC
CATSRNAGSSYEQYF
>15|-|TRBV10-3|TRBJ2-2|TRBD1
TGTGCCATCAGGGGACAGGGGGCAGGGACCGGGGAGCTGTTTTTT
CAIRGQGAGTGELFF
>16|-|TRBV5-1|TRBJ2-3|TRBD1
TGCGCCAGCAGCCTAAGGACAGGGGACCCGTGGGATACGCAGTATTTT
CASSLRTGDPWDTQYF
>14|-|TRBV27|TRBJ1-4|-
TGTGCCAGCAGTGAAACAGGGTTTAATGAAAAACTGTTTTTT
CASSETGFNEKLFF
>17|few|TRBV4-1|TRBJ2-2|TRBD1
TGCGCCAGCAGCCCACCCCAGAGGACAGGGGGCACCGGGGAGCTGTTTTTT
CASSPPQRTGGTGELFF
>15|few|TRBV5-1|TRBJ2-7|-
TGCGCCAGCAGCTTGGTGGCAGGGTTGGAACGCGAGCAGTACTTC
CASSLVAGLEREQYF
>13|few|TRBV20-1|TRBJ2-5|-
TGCAGTGCCCCGGACCCCCGCCTGGGGACCCAGTACTTC
CSAPDPRLGTQYF
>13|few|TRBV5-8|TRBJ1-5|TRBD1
TGTGCCAGCAGCTGGACAGGGGTCCAGCCCCAGCATTTT
CASSWTGVQPQHF
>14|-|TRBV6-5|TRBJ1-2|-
TGTGCCAGCAGTTACTCGGGCAGCCCCTATGGCTACACCTTC
CASSYSGSPYGYTF
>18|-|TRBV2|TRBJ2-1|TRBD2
TGTGCCAGCCAGAAGGAGACTAGCGGGGGAGGATGGTACAATGAGCAGTTCTTC
CASQKETSGGGWYNEQFF
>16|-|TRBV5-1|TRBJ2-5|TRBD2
TGCGCCAGCAGCCGCCGACTAGCGGGGCTCCAAGAGACCCAGTACTTC
CASSRRLAGLQETQYF
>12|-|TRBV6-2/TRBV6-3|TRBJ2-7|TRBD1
TGTGCCAGCGGGGCAGGGGGCCACGAGCAGTACTTC
CASGAGGHEQYF
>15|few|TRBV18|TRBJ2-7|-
TGTGCCAGCTCCCCAGGGGACGGGCAGACCTACGAGCAGTACTTC
CASSPGDGQTYEQYF
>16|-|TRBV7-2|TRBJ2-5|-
TGTGCCAGCAGCTTTAGAGGGTGGGCATACCAAGAGACCCAGTACTTC
CASSFRGWAYQETQYF
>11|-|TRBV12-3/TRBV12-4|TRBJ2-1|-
TGTGCCAGCGGCTTCATCGGTGAGCAGTTCTTC
CASGFIGEQFF
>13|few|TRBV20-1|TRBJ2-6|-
TGCAGTGCTCGCCCGGGAGGGGCCAACGTCCTGACTTTC
CSARPGGANVLTF
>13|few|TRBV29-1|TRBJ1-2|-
TGCAGCGTTACAGGGCGGGAAAACTATGGCTACACCTTC
CSVTGRENYGYTF
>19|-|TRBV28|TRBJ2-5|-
TGTGCCAGCAGTTTACTCTCATTTAGGGTCGGTCGTGAGCAAGAGACCCAGTACTTC
CASSLLSFRVGREQETQYF
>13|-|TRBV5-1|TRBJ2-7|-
TGCGCCAGCAGCTTGGATGGGGTTTTTGTGCAGTACTTC
CASSLDGVFVQYF
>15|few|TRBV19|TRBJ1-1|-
TGTGCCAGTACGGCCAGGGCCCAAATGAACACTGAAGCTTTCTTT
CASTARAQMNTEAFF
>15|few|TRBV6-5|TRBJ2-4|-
TGTGCCAGCAGTTACTCGATGAGGGGGAAAAACATTCAGTACTTC
CASSYSMRGKNIQYF
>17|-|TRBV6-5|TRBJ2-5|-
TGTGCCAGCAGTTCGCATCGCACGGAGCGAGACTCAGAGACCCAGTACTTC
CASSSHRTERDSETQYF
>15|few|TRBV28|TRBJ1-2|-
TGTGCCAGCAGTCCCCTGTCATCATGGGCCTATGGCTACACCTTC
CASSPLSSWAYGYTF
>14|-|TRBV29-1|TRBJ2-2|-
TGCAGCGTTGTAGTAGCGGCGAACACCGGGGAGCTGTTTTTT
CSVVVAANTGELFF
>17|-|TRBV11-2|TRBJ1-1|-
TGTGCCAGCAGCTTGCAGGGGTTCCAGTTGGGGAACACTGAAGCTTTCTTT
CASSLQGFQLGNTEAFF
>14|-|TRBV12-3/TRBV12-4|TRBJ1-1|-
TGTGCCAGCACGCAGACGGGGGGTTTAACTGAAGCTTTCTTT
CASTQTGGLTEAFF
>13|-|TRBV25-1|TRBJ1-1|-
TGTGCCAGCAGCTACGATCTGGACACTGAAGCTTTCTTT
CASSYDLDTEAFF
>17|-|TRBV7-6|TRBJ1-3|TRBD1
TGTGCCAGCAGCATCAAGACAGGGACGGCCTCTGGAAACACCATATATTTT
CASSIKTGTASGNTIYF
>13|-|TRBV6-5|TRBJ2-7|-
TGTGCCAGCAGTTACTCGGAGGGGAACGAGCAGTACTTC
CASSYSEGNEQYF
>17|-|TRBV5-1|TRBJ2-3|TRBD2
TGCGCCAGCAGCTTGGAGAGACTAGCGGACCTTACAGATACGCAGTATTTT
CASSLERLADLTDTQYF
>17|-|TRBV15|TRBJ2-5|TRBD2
TGTGCCACCAGCAGAGCCAGGGAGGGACTAGCGGAAGAGACCCAGTACTTC
CATSRAREGLAEETQYF
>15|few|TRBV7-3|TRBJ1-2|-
TGTGCCAGCAGCCCTACTCCAGAGGAGGATTATGGCTACACCTTC
CASSPTPEEDYGYTF
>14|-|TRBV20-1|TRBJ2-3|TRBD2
TGCAGTGCTAAGGAGGGGACTAGCCCTAATACGCAGTATTTT
CSAKEGTSPNTQYF
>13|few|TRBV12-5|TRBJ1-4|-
TGTGCTAGTGGTTATAGGGGGGCAGAAAAACTGTTTTTT
CASGYRGAEKLFF
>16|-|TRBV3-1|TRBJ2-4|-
TGTGCCAGCAGCCACACCCCGGACTACTGGGGGGACATTCAGTACTTC
CASSHTPDYWGDIQYF
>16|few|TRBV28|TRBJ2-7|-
TGTGCCAGCAGCCTCGGGGGGGGGACAGCCTCCTACGAGCAGTACTTC
CASSLGGGTASYEQYF
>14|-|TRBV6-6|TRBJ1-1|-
TGTGCCGGCAGTACATCACAGAGGAACACTGAAGCTTTCTTT
CAGSTSQRNTEAFF
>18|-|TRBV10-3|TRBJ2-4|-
TGTGCCATCAGTGAGTCGAAACACAGGGTAGCCTCCAAAAACATTCAGTACTTC
CAISESKHRVASKNIQYF
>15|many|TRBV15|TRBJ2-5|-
TGTGCCACCAGCAGAGATCCGAGTAGCGGTGAGACCCAGTACTTC
CATSRDPSSGETQYF
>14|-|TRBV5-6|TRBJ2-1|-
TGTGCCAGCAGCGCCCGGGACACGCTTTTGAAGCAGTTCTTC
CASSARDTLLKQFF
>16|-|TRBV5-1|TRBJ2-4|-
TGCGCCAGCAGCCGAACCGGGGGTGAGGACAAAAACATTCAGTACTTC
CASSRTGGEDKNIQYF
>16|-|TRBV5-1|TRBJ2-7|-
TGCGCCAGCAGCTTCTACAGCCAAGGGAGCTACTACGAGCAGTACTTC
CASSFYSQGSYYEQYF
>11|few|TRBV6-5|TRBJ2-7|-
TGTGCCAGCCGAACCTCCTACGAGCAGTACTTC
CASRTSYEQYF
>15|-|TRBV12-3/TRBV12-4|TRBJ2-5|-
TGTGCCAGCAGGGTGGCGGACAGACTCCAAGAGACCCAGTACTTC
CASRVADRLQETQYF
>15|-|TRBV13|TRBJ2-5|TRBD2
TGTGCCAGCAGCTTCGGCGGGGGGGAGAAAGAGACCCAGTACTTC
CASSFGGGEKETQYF
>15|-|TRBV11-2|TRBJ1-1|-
TGTGCCAGCAGCTTAGATCGTGGGGGATGGACTGAAGCTTTCTTT
CASSLDRGGWTEAFF
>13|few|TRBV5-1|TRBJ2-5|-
TGCGCCAGCAGACGGGACCGGACCCGGGAGCAGTACTTC
CASRRDRTREQYF
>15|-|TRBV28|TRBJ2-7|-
TGTGCCAGCAGTATGCAGGGATATAGCTCCTACGAGCAGTACTTC
CASSMQGYSSYEQYF
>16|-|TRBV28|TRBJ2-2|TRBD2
TGTGCCAGCAGTCCCCTTCCGGGGGGGCACACCGGGGAGCTGTTTTTT
CASSPLPGGHTGELFF
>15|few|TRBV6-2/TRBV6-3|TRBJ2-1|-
TGTGCCAGCACCAACGGGGGCAGGGGGTCGGATGAGCAGTTCTTC
CASTNGGRGSDEQFF